These 14 T cell receptor beta chains came from one sample sequenced in a study of vaccination and CD4 T cells after COVID-19. Their recognized antigens are unknown. Treatment given: roughly 11-day PBMC culture with coronavirus spike peptide pools or control peptides (ViraFEST assay). The Oncomine TCR Beta short-read assay generated sequence data from the DNA of cultured CD4+ T cells. TCRdb called the PCR reads again in MiXCR, with one record for every CDR3 protein. This repertoire shows over 15,000 distinct CDR3 sequences, over 60% found once; its top ten account for about a sixth. Sample: CD4+ T cells from blood, cultured in vitro, taken after SARS-CoV-2 vaccination. These receptors were collected from a human donor who received a COVID-19 vaccine.

The rearrangement links TRBV6-1 to TRBJ2-5; 10 nucleotides line up with TRBD2. V lost 4 bases, J lost 2 bases, and 4 bases stayed unmatched. The CDR3 has 15 amino acids. The germline gives CDR1 MNHNS, CDR2 SASEGT. The CDR3, as DNA: TGTGCCAGCAGTGGTAGCGGGGGGAGTCAAGAGACCCAGTACTTC. Its translation is CASSGSGGSQETQYF.

J is TRBJ1-5 and V is TRBV12-3 or TRBV12-4; D not resolved. V lost 0 bases, J lost 5 bases, and 8 bases lay in between. The CDR3 length is 14 residues. In DNA form, the CDR3 reads TGTGCCAGCAGTTTAGCAGGCGGACATCAGCCCCAGCATTTT. Translating gives CASSLAGGHQPQHF.

The rearrangement links TRBV11-2 to TRBJ1-3, with D possibly matching TRBD1 (5 bases). This CDR3 spans 15 amino acids. Germline V gene data show CDR1 as SGHAT and CDR2 as FQNNGV. Trimming took 1 base from V and 0 from J, leaving 7 bases between them. Here the CDR3 DNA reads TGTGCCAGCAGCTTAGGGGGGAACTCTGGAAACACCATATATTTT. Translated: CASSLGGNSGNTIYF.

This chain connects TRBV19 to TRBJ1-6, with a weak D call TRBD1 (5 bases). Trimming shortened V by 0 bases and J by 7 bases, and 13 bases separated the two germline ends. The germline gives CDR1 LNHDA, CDR2 SQIVND (reference sequence). The CDR3 sequence is 16 residues long. The CDR3 region has the DNA TGTGCCAGTAGTATAGATCCCGGGACCTCCAATTCACCCCTCCACTTT. Translation: CASSIDPGTSNSPLHF.

In its sample, this clonotype is medium-sized. The rearrangement links TRBV5-1 to TRBJ1-1, with 7 positions matching TRBD1. The CDR3 is 15 amino acids. Germline trimming cut 4 bases from V and 0 bases from J; bases unmatched to any gene: 6. Germline V gene data show CDR1 as SGHRS and CDR2 as YFSETQ. Written as DNA, the CDR3 is TGCGCCAGCAGCCCTTACAGGGGTTTGAACACTGAAGCTTTCTTT. Protein: CASSPYRGLNTEAFF.

V usage is TRBV20-1 and J usage is TRBJ1-2; 10 nucleotides line up with TRBD1. V dropped 6 bases and J dropped 6; count of bases not matched to a gene: 7. CDR1 DFQATT and CDR2 SNEGSKA come from the germline V gene (reference sequence). The CDR3 is made up of 13 amino acids. For the CDR3, the DNA is TGCAGTGCCGAGACCGGGACAGGGGATGGCTACACCTTC. Its translation: CSAETGTGDGYTF.

This clonotype was observed a single time. V gene TRBV30 combines with J gene TRBJ1-2; D gene ambiguous. Trimming left V 2 bases short and J 2 bases short, with 9 bases between. CDR1 is GTSNPN and CDR2 is SVGIG in the germline V gene (reference sequence). The CDR3 has 13 residues. CDR3 loop: CAWSKAANYGYTF. CDR3 coding DNA: TGTGCCTGGAGTAAGGCAGCCAACTATGGCTACACCTTC.

The chain combines TRBV7-9 with TRBJ2-3; D is unclear. The V gene's germline CDR1 is SEHNR and CDR2 FQNEAQ (reference sequence). V was clipped by 4 bases and J by 2 bases, with 4 bases between them. The CDR3 is 12 amino acids. Here the CDR3 reads CASSWPTDTQYF. The CDR3 DNA reads TGTGCCAGCAGCTGGCCCACAGATACGCAGTATTTT.

The rearrangement uses TRBV18 and TRBJ2-3; D remains unclear. Germline V gene data show CDR1 as KGHSH and CDR2 as LQKENI. This CDR3 is built from 18 residues. Trimming shortened V by 2 bases and J by 0 bases, and 18 bases separated the two germline ends. The CDR3 sequence is CASSPTGVGLISTDTQYF. The CDR3 DNA reads as TGTGCCAGCTCACCAACTGGTGTAGGGCTCATTAGCACAGATACGCAGTATTTT.

The CDR3 DNA sequence: TGTGCCAGCAGCCCACTTGGGGGGTACGAGCAGTACTTC. It codes for CASSPLGGYEQYF. V usage is TRBV2 and J usage is TRBJ2-7, with D possibly TRBD2 on 6 matching bases. V lost 6 bases and J 4 bases, leaving 13 bases between the germline ends. Germline CDR1 SNHLY, CDR2 FYNNEI. CDR3 size: 13 residues.

The V and J genes are TRBV2 and TRBJ2-1; TRBD2 is a possible D gene (5 bases). V was trimmed by 2 bases and J by 6 bases, leaving 8 bases between them. CDR1 is SNHLY and CDR2 is FYNNEI in the germline V gene. The CDR3 runs 13 residues. This chain's CDR3 is CASSENEGNEQFF. The CDR3 nucleotides are TGTGCCAGCAGTGAAAATGAGGGCAATGAGCAGTTCTTC. Filled out from reference TRBV2 and TRBJ2-1, the complete variable domain reads EPEVTQTPSHQVTQMGQEVILRCVPISNHLYFYWYRQILGQKVEFLVSFYNNEISEKSEIFDDQFSVERPDGSNFTLKIRSTKLEDSAMYFCASSENEGNEQFFGPGTRLTVL.

This clonotype was detected a few times. The chain couples TRBV30 to TRBJ1-5; 8 bases line up with TRBD1. The V segment lost 4 bases and the J segment 5 bases; nucleotides outside the gene matches: 4. The germline V gene has CDR1 GTSNPN and CDR2 SVGIG (reference sequence). The CDR3 consists of 13 residues. DNA of the CDR3: TGTGCCTGGAAGGGGACAGGCGATCAGCCCCAGCATTTT. Protein product: CAWKGTGDQPQHF. The full variable domain, completed using reference TRBV30 and TRBJ1-5, is SQTIHQWPATLVQPVGSPLSLECTVEGTSNPNLYWYRQAAGRGLQLLFYSVGIGQISSEVPQNLSASRPQDRQFILSSKKLLLSDSGFYLCAWKGTGDQPQHFGDGTRLSIL.

This chain uses TRBV24-1 with TRBJ1-2; 7 nucleotides align to TRBD1. Per germline, CDR1 KGHDR and CDR2 SFDVKD. This CDR3 region has 16 residues. J was trimmed by 0 bases and V by 5 bases; bases with no gene match: 8. The CDR3 protein is CATSAPATGSNYGYTF. CDR3 coding DNA: TGTGCCACCAGTGCCCCGGCGACAGGGTCTAACTATGGCTACACCTTC.

This clonotype is a singleton in its sample. The gene calls are TRBV6-1 and TRBJ1-1; 8 positions agree with TRBD1. The V gene end was trimmed by 6 bases and the J gene end by 0 bases; junction bases not matched to a gene: 12. This CDR3 contains 17 residues. Germline lookup yields CDR1 MNHNS and CDR2 SASEGT. This CDR3 is CASRTGTGGILNTEAFF. The CDR3 DNA sequence: TGTGCCAGCAGGACCGGGACAGGCGGGATTTTGAACACTGAAGCTTTCTTT.